A single sample is the source of the 17 T cell receptor beta chains below, sequenced in a study of T-cell reconstitution after alpha-beta-depleted transplantation in children (dated by TCRdb to between 2015 and 2016). Library construction relied on PCR. The reads were generated on an Illumina HiSeq 2500. Molecular barcoding was employed in the preparation of TCR libraries, with unique molecular identifiers being used to normalize TCRbeta repertoire quantification. The public reads were run again by TCRdb, first through fastp at Q25 and then through MiXCR, and only productive beta chains were kept. Rows are combined by CDR3 protein, so each entry shows the most common genes and DNA. This sample has 360,000 or so distinct CDR3 sequences in its table, and roughly 22% of those were observed once. In total, the top ten clones hold around 4% of the sample. Source: PBMCs from the stem cell graft donor, taken from the stem cell graft. The receptor source for this set is a human donor who donated a stem cell graft to a child with acute myeloid leukemia.

This clonotype was seen only a few times. V gene TRBV5-1 combines with J gene TRBJ2-2, with 7 bases fitting TRBD1. The V segment lost 3 bases and the J segment 7 bases; nucleotides outside the gene matches: 6. Germline-derived CDR1 and CDR2 are SGHRS and YFSETQ. The CDR3 covers 14 residues. CDR3 sequence: CASSYLQGHGELFF. Written as DNA, the CDR3 is TGCGCCAGCAGCTACCTACAGGGGCACGGGGAGCTGTTTTTT. Full variable domain (missing parts from reference TRBV5-1 and TRBJ2-2): KAGVTQTPRYLIKTRGQQVTLSCSPISGHRSVSWYQQTPGQGLQFLFEYFSETQRNKGNFPGRFSGRQFSNSRSEMNVSTLELGDSALYLCASSYLQGHGELFFGEGSRLTVL.

This clonotype occurred many times. The chain has TRBV29-1 and TRBJ1-5; D might be TRBD1 (6 bases). In germline, CDR1 is SQVTM, CDR2 ANQGSEA. The CDR3 loop spans 14 amino acids. V was clipped by 6 bases and J by 2 bases, with 14 bases between them. CDR3 sequence reads: CSVSQGVGNQPQHF. The DNA of the CDR3 is TGCAGCGTATCACAGGGTGTCGGCAATCAGCCCCAGCATTTT.

This clonotype was recorded a few times. The chain recombines TRBV12-3 or TRBV12-4 with TRBJ2-7; D gene ambiguous. Trimming pared 4 bases from V and 7 bases from J, leaving 14 bases between. This CDR3 has 13 amino acids. DNA of the CDR3: TGTGCCAGCAGTTACGGGCCTCCTGGGGAGCAGTACTTC. It specifies CASSYGPPGEQYF.

This clonotype was recorded a few times. The rearrangement joins TRBV7-6 to TRBJ2-1; D might be TRBD1 or TRBD2, each matching 5 bases. Looked up from germline, CDR1 is SGHVS and CDR2 is FNYEAQ. The CDR3 has 17 residues. The ends were cut back, 3 bases at V and 3 bases at J, with 18 bases in the middle. The CDR3, as DNA: TGTGCCAGCAGCTTTTCCTCGGATGGGGGATTCTACAATGAGCAGTTCTTC. This encodes CASSFSSDGGFYNEQFF.

The chain links TRBV20-1 to TRBJ1-4; TRBD1 is a possible D gene (6 bases). Germline V gene data show CDR1 as DFQATT and CDR2 as SNEGSKA (reference sequence). The CDR3 runs 12 residues. Trimming shortened V by 3 bases and J by 7 bases, and 9 bases separated the two germline ends. The CDR3 DNA reads as TGCAGTGCTAGTAGGGGGAGTGAAAAACTGTTTTTT. This sequence encodes CSASRGSEKLFF.

This clonotype was counted only a few times. The CDR3 DNA sequence: TGTGCCATCAGTGAGTCGACCGAGCAGTTCTTC. Translated, it gives CAISESTEQFF. The rearrangement uses TRBV10-3 and TRBJ2-1, with no clear D. The V and J ends lost 0 bases and 10 bases respectively, with 4 bases between them. The germline gives CDR1 ENHRY, CDR2 SYGVKD. The CDR3 spans 11 residues.

V is TRBV2 and J is TRBJ1-6; possibly TRBD1 for D (5 bases). V lost 4 bases and J 5 bases, leaving 9 bases between the germline ends. The CDR3 spans 14 residues. Germline V gene data show CDR1 as SNHLY and CDR2 as FYNNEI. CDR3 DNA: TGTGCCAGCAGTGGGGGGGTTGATAATTCACCCCTCCACTTT. Translating gives CASSGGVDNSPLHF.

A few counts support this clonotype. The chain carries TRBV15 and TRBJ2-1; maybe TRBD1 (7 bases). With 3 bases removed from V and 0 bases from J, the gap between germline ends came to 24 bases. CDR3 length equals 20 residues. In germline, CDR1 is LNHNV, CDR2 YYDKDF (reference sequence). DNA for the CDR3: TGTGCCACCAGCAGGAGGGCGGGACAGCCGATCGCGTTCTCCTACAATGAGCAGTTCTTC. Its protein product is CATSRRAGQPIAFSYNEQFF.

The chain is built from TRBV12-3 or TRBV12-4 and TRBJ1-5; D may be TRBD1 (5 bases). Trimming pared 7 bases from V and 4 bases from J, leaving 11 bases between. The CDR3 length is 13 residues. CDR3 in amino acids: CASTSTVNQPQHF. The DNA for the CDR3 is TGTGCCAGCACTTCGACAGTAAATCAGCCCCAGCATTTT.

The chain carries TRBV9 and TRBJ1-1; no clear D. The V end lost 0 bases, the J end lost 0 bases, and 6 bases lay between the germline ends. Germline values: CDR1 SGDLS, CDR2 YYNGEE. The CDR3 contains 14 residues. CDR3 nucleotides: TGTGCCAGCAGCGTAGGGGGAATGAACACTGAAGCTTTCTTT. This codes for CASSVGGMNTEAFF.

This clonotype came up a few times. The chain has TRBV28 and TRBJ2-2; 7 bases map to TRBD1. The germline V gene has CDR1 MDHEN and CDR2 SYDVKM. The CDR3 contains 15 residues. The junction had 3 bases not matched to a gene; V was cut back by 4 bases and J by 1 base. The CDR3 sequence is CASSSGQKNTGELFF. CDR3 nucleotides: TGTGCCAGCAGTTCGGGACAGAAGAACACCGGGGAGCTGTTTTTT.

This clonotype was observed at least ten times. J is TRBJ2-1 and V is TRBV29-1; weak D call: TRBD2 (6 bases). The germline gives CDR1 SQVTM, CDR2 ANQGSEA. CDR3 size: 16 residues. V lost 1 base to trimming and J lost 0 bases, with 13 bases between them. DNA for the CDR3: TGCAGCGTTGAAGGGTTGGGGCGGGGCTCCTACAATGAGCAGTTCTTC. It yields the protein CSVEGLGRGSYNEQFF.

J is TRBJ2-2 and V is TRBV29-1; D unclear. CDR1 and CDR2 from the germline V gene are SQVTM and ANQGSEA. CDR3 size: 11 residues. The V end lost 4 bases, the J end lost 7 bases, and 7 bases lay between the germline ends. In DNA, the CDR3 is TGCAGCGTTGGTTCGAACGGGGAGCTGTTTTTT. Its protein product is CSVGSNGELFF.

This clonotype was recorded a few times. The chain carries TRBV5-6 and TRBJ2-7; 8 bases agree with TRBD2. The ends lost 0 bases at V and 5 bases at J; junction bases unmatched: 10. The CDR3 loop spans 16 amino acids. The germline V gene has CDR1 SGHDT and CDR2 YYEEEE. CDR3: CASSLATAGGGDEQYF. DNA of the CDR3: TGTGCCAGCAGCTTGGCGACGGCGGGAGGCGGAGACGAGCAGTACTTC.

V gene TRBV7-3 combines with J gene TRBJ1-2; D gene unclear. This CDR3 has 15 amino acids. Deletions cut 1 base from V and 4 bases from J, with 13 bases between. Per the germline V gene, CDR1 is SGHTA and CDR2 is FQGTGA. In nucleotides, the CDR3 is TGTGCCAGCAGCTTAAAACCAGGAAGCCCCTATGGCTACACCTTC. Its protein is CASSLKPGSPYGYTF.

The chain combines TRBV6-2 or TRBV6-3 with TRBJ2-1; a weak D match, TRBD1 (6 bases). Trimming pared 2 bases from V and 3 bases from J, leaving 11 bases between. CDR3 length equals 15 residues. CDR1 MNHEY and CDR2 SVGEGT come from the germline V gene. The CDR3 sequence: CASSYARGLYNEQFF. The CDR3 coding sequence is TGTGCCAGCAGTTACGCCAGGGGTCTCTACAATGAGCAGTTCTTC.

The chain has TRBV9 and TRBJ2-7; 9 bases agree with TRBD2. The J segment lost 2 bases and the V segment lost 2 bases, leaving 5 bases of the junction unmatched. CDR3 length: 15 residues. Germline CDR1 reads SGDLS; CDR2 reads YYNGEE. The CDR3 DNA sequence: TGTGCCAGCAGCGTTAGCGGGAGCCGCCCCTACGAGCAGTACTTC. Translation gives CASSVSGSRPYEQYF.